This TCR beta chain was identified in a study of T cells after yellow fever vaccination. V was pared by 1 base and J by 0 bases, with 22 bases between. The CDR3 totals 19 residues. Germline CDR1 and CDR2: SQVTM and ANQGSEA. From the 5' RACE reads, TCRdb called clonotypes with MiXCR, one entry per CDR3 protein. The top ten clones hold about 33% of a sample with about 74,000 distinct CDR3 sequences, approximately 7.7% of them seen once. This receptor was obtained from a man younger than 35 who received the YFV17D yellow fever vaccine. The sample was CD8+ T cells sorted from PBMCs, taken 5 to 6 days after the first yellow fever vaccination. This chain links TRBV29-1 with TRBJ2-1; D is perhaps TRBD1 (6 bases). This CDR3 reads CSVEGWTEATSGSYNEQFF. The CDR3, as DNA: TGCAGCGTTGAAGGATGGACAGAAGCCACTTCGGGCTCCTACAATGAGCAGTTCTTC.